This entry lists 26 T cell receptor beta chains sequenced from one sample in a study of CD8+ T cells in alopecia areata. Sequencing relied on a cDNA template that was reverse transcribed from extracted RNA. Sequencing used immunoSEQ multiplex PCR; TCRdb keeps in-frame clones, though not all of them. The sample carries over 100,000 clones, around 49% recorded once. The starting material was CD8+ T cells sorted from blood, obtained at week 0. All receptors derive from a human donor with alopecia areata.

The chain employs TRBV6-5 and TRBJ2-5, with 10 bases matching TRBD1. The germline V gene encodes CDR1 MNHEY and CDR2 SVGAGI. This CDR3 region has 13 residues. V trimming: 6 bases; J trimming: 7 bases; junction bases outside the gene matches: 5. CDR3 loop: CASSNDRGLTQYF. CDR3 DNA: TGTGCCAGCAGCAACGACAGGGGGCTGACCCAGTACTTC.

V and J are TRBV30 and TRBJ1-6; D unresolved. This CDR3 comprises 11 residues. Between the trimmed V and J ends, which lost 0 bases and 9 bases, there was a span of 3 bases. Germline V CDR1 and CDR2: GTSNPN, SVGIG (reference sequence). The CDR3 sequence is CAWSVGSPLHF. The DNA of the CDR3 is TGTGCCTGGAGTGTAGGTTCACCCCTCCACTTT.

The chain joins TRBV14 to TRBJ2-7; D may be TRBD2 (6 bases). The CDR3 totals 16 residues. Trimming removed 0 bases at V and 5 bases at J, with 17 bases between. Germline CDR1 is SGHDN and CDR2 is FVKESK. CDR3 loop: CASSQDGGTPLHEQYF. CDR3 DNA: TGTGCCAGCAGCCAAGACGGAGGGACCCCTCTCCACGAGCAGTACTTC.

The chain carries TRBV27 and TRBJ1-1; D is unclear. Trimming removed 3 bases at V and 5 bases at J, with 10 bases between. Germline CDR1 and CDR2: MNHEY and SMNVEV (reference sequence). This CDR3 is built from 13 residues. The CDR3 protein is CASSFGSWTEAFF. CDR3 DNA sequence: TGTGCCAGCAGTTTTGGAAGTTGGACTGAAGCTTTCTTT.

This sequence joins TRBV6-6 and TRBJ2-7; D possibly corresponds to TRBD1 (5 bases). The germline V gene encodes CDR1 MNHNY and CDR2 SVGAGI (reference sequence). There are 14 residues in the CDR3. The V end lost 4 bases, the J end lost 2 bases, and 12 bases lay between the germline ends. The CDR3: CASSWAGPPYEQYF. CDR3 nucleotide sequence: TGTGCCAGCAGTTGGGCAGGGCCTCCCTACGAGCAGTACTTC.

This clone has only a few counts. The V call is TRBV5-1, the J call TRBJ2-1; D not certain. V lost 4 bases and J lost 2, with 25 bases in between. The CDR3 has 19 amino acids. The germline gives CDR1 SGHRS, CDR2 YFSETQ. CDR3: CASSAKHVFKGSTYNEQFF. As DNA, the CDR3 is TGCGCCAGCAGCGCGAAACATGTCTTTAAGGGTTCCACCTACAATGAGCAGTTCTTC.

The chain uses TRBV7-9 and TRBJ2-6; unclear D gene. Trimming stripped 2 bases from V and 4 bases from J, with 15 bases between. Germline CDR1 and CDR2: SEHNR and FQNEAQ (reference sequence). CDR3 length: 17 residues. The CDR3: CASSLNPSSGGANVLTF. The CDR3 bases are TGTGCCAGCAGCTTAAACCCCTCGAGTGGAGGGGCCAACGTCCTGACTTTC.

V usage is TRBV29-1 and J usage is TRBJ2-5; 8 bases fit TRBD1. The CDR3 length is 15 residues. With V trimmed by 2 bases and J by 2 bases, 7 bases remained unmatched. Germline-derived CDR1 and CDR2 are SQVTM and ANQGSEA. The CDR3 nucleotides read TGCAGCGTTGAACCCCGGACAGGGCAGCAAGAGACCCAGTACTTC. Protein sequence: CSVEPRTGQQETQYF.

The chain recombines TRBV6-5 with TRBJ1-1, with 7 bases aligning to TRBD1. The CDR3 sequence is 14 residues long. Trimming cost V 2 bases and J 1 base; bases outside gene matches: 1. Germline V CDR1 and CDR2: MNHEY, SVGAGI. CDR3 sequence (DNA): TGTGCCAGCAGTTACCGGGACAGGAACACTGAAGCTTTCTTT. As protein: CASSYRDRNTEAFF.

The sample holds one count of this clone. The chain is built from TRBV30 and TRBJ1-1; 7 bases agree with TRBD1. CDR3 length: 13 amino acids. The V and J ends lost 2 bases and 5 bases, in that order; junction bases with no gene match: 5. Per germline, CDR1 GTSNPN and CDR2 SVGIG (reference sequence). The CDR3 spells CAWSSAGGTEAFF. The CDR3 DNA reads as TGTGCCTGGAGTTCTGCAGGGGGAACTGAAGCTTTCTTT.

The J gene is TRBJ1-5, the V gene TRBV12-5; D is uncertain. Germline CDR1 reads LGHNT; CDR2 reads FRNRAP. Deletions cut 0 bases from V and 9 bases from J, with 6 bases between. The CDR3 contains 12 residues. DNA of the CDR3: TGTGCTAGTGGTTTGGTTAAAGGGCCCCAGCATTTT. Its protein product is CASGLVKGPQHF.

The chain carries TRBV5-1 and TRBJ2-7, with TRBD2 matching 9 bases. Germline loops: CDR1 SGHRS, CDR2 YFSETQ. The CDR3 totals 14 residues. J lost 3 bases, V lost 0 bases, and 1 base had no gene match. As DNA, the CDR3 is TGCGCCAGCAGCTTGGCAGCGGGGGGCTACGAGCAGTACTTC. It translates to CASSLAAGGYEQYF.

This chain connects TRBV27 to TRBJ1-5; D is possibly TRBD1 (6 bases). CDR1 MNHEY and CDR2 SMNVEV come from the germline V gene (reference sequence). Trimming pared 5 bases from V and 3 bases from J, leaving 17 bases between. The CDR3 loop spans 16 amino acids. The CDR3 protein is CASSHGGPGNNQPQHF. Written as DNA, the CDR3 is TGTGCCAGCAGTCACGGGGGCCCGGGGAACAATCAGCCCCAGCATTTT.

The chain is built from TRBV13 and TRBJ1-2, with D perhaps TRBD1 (6 bases). CDR3 size: 14 residues. CDR1 is PRHDT, CDR2 FYEKMQ, per germline (reference sequence). V lost 0 bases to trimming and J lost 5 bases, with 10 bases between them. The CDR3 region is CASSLGTGGYGYTF. The CDR3 region has the DNA TGTGCCAGCAGCTTAGGGACAGGCGGTTATGGCTACACCTTC.

The rearrangement uses TRBV19 and TRBJ2-7; TRBD2 matches 8 bases. Germline lookup yields CDR1 LNHDA and CDR2 SQIVND (reference sequence). Unmatched junction bases numbered 2, after V lost 6 bases and J lost 1 base. The CDR3 extends over 13 amino acids. As DNA, the CDR3 is TGTGCCAGTAGCCAGCGGGGGTCCTACGAGCAGTACTTC. This encodes CASSQRGSYEQYF.

This clone has just one count. The rearrangement uses TRBV9 and TRBJ1-1, with 8 nucleotides matching TRBD1. Germline lookup yields CDR1 SGDLS and CDR2 YYNGEE. The CDR3 runs 14 residues. Trimming removed 4 bases from V and 1 base from J; junction bases left unmatched: 3. CDR3 DNA: TGTGCCAGCAGCCCCGACAGGGGGAACACTGAAGCTTTCTTT. Translating gives CASSPDRGNTEAFF.

V gene TRBV9 combines with J gene TRBJ2-1; D gene unclear. Germline lookup yields CDR1 SGDLS and CDR2 YYNGEE. V lost 1 base and J 9 bases, leaving 11 bases between the germline ends. This CDR3 comprises 13 residues. CDR3 protein: CASSVQLPTEQFF. For the CDR3, the DNA is TGTGCCAGCAGCGTACAACTTCCAACTGAGCAGTTCTTC.

V is TRBV5-1 and J is TRBJ1-2, with a tentative D call TRBD1 (5 bases). CDR1 and CDR2 (germline): SGHRS, YFSETQ. This CDR3 region has 14 residues. V gave up 4 bases and J gave up 8 bases, with 18 bases separating them. The chain's CDR3 is CASSLDSGEEGYTF. The DNA for the CDR3 is TGCGCCAGCAGCCTTGATTCGGGGGAAGAAGGCTACACCTTC.

CDR3 sequence reads: CASSQSRISGPSNEQFF. DNA of the CDR3: TGCGCCAGCAGCCAATCAAGGATCTCTGGGCCGAGCAATGAGCAGTTCTTC. The chain recombines TRBV4-3 with TRBJ2-1; D is undetermined. The CDR3 extends over 17 amino acids. Germline V gives CDR1 LGHNA, CDR2 YSLEER. The V and J ends lost 2 bases and 6 bases respectively, with 20 bases between them.

As to this clone: The same CDR3 can be traced to other DNA sequences in this sample. The chain joins TRBV7-9 to TRBJ2-7; no definite D call. Trimming removed 3 bases at V and 6 bases at J, with 9 bases between. The CDR3 covers 12 residues. Germline V gene sequence: CDR1 SEHNR, CDR2 FQNEAQ (reference sequence). CDR3 DNA: TGTGCCAGCAGCTTTGGTGAAGGCGAGCAGTACTTC. Its translation: CASSFGEGEQYF.

This clone was counted between two and nine times. The rearrangement joins TRBV19 to TRBJ1-5; no reliable D call. Trimming pared 7 bases from V and 5 bases from J, leaving 9 bases between. The CDR3 loop spans 12 amino acids. CDR1 is LNHDA and CDR2 is SQIVND in the germline V gene (reference sequence). This CDR3 reads CASMAGDQPQHF. CDR3 DNA: TGTGCCAGTATGGCCGGGGATCAGCCCCAGCATTTT.

The rearrangement uses TRBV6-5 and TRBJ2-5; D gene unclear. V shed 6 bases and J shed 3 bases, with 8 bases lying between them. Germline V lookup: CDR1 MNHEY, CDR2 SVGAGI. The CDR3 sequence is 12 residues long. The CDR3 DNA follows: TGTGCCAGCAGGGATGAGAAAGAGACCCAGTACTTC. This sequence encodes CASRDEKETQYF.

This clone was counted between two and nine times. CDR3 sequence: CASSLGLGYETPLHF. The CDR3, as DNA: TGTGCCAGCAGCCTAGGGTTGGGGTATGAGACACCCCTCCACTTT. The V gene is TRBV7-8, the J gene TRBJ1-6; D gene unclear. V lost 5 bases, J lost 11 bases, and 19 bases lay in between. The CDR3 has 15 residues. Germline V CDR1 and CDR2: SGHVS, FQNEAQ.

The chain couples TRBV7-8 to TRBJ2-7; D may match TRBD1 or TRBD2 (7 bases each). This CDR3 region has 13 residues. The germline V and J ends were trimmed by 10 bases and 7 bases, with 20 bases remaining between them. The V gene's germline CDR1 is SGHVS and CDR2 FQNEAQ. In nucleotides, the CDR3 is TGTGCCACCCACGGGACAGCCGGGGGGGAGCAGTACTTC. This codes for CATHGTAGGEQYF.

This clone appeared a single time. This rearrangement joins TRBV30 to TRBJ2-5; D gene uncertain. There are 14 residues in the CDR3. The germline V gene has CDR1 GTSNPN and CDR2 SVGIG (reference sequence). The V and J ends lost 2 bases and 2 bases respectively, with 12 bases between them. The CDR3, as DNA: TGTGCCTGGAGTCTTCTGACACCTCAAGAGACCCAGTACTTC. Translation: CAWSLLTPQETQYF.

This sequence joins TRBV11-1 and TRBJ2-1; 8 bases fit TRBD2. The CDR3 totals 15 residues. V shed 3 bases, J shed 5 bases, and the junction held 6 bases outside the gene matches. Germline V gene data show CDR1 as SGHAT and CDR2 as FQDESV (reference sequence). The CDR3 DNA is TGTGCCAGCAGCTTGGTAGCGGGGCTTAACAATGAGCAGTTCTTC. It yields the protein CASSLVAGLNNEQFF.